This T cell receptor beta chain derives from a study of OX40 agonist ivuxolimab in advanced cancers. V lost 9 bases and J 8 bases, leaving 19 bases between the germline ends. The CDR3 runs 13 residues. The germline V gene has CDR1 MNHEY and CDR2 SMNVEV (reference sequence). Repertoires were generated with immunoSEQ multiplex PCR, while TCRdb's copy carries only in-frame clones and drops some. The repertoire holds around 46,000 clones, with around 90% as singletons. This chain uses TRBV27 with TRBJ1-1, with unresolved D. This clonotype originated in an adult with an advanced solid tumor such as melanoma, head and neck, liver or kidney cancer. This sample comprised CD4+ or CD8+ T cells sorted from blood, obtained in a trial of the OX40 agonist ivuxolimab. CDR3 nucleotide sequence: TGTGCCAGTTTAGAATGGGCGACCTCAGAAGCTTTCTTT. This sequence encodes CASLEWATSEAFF.